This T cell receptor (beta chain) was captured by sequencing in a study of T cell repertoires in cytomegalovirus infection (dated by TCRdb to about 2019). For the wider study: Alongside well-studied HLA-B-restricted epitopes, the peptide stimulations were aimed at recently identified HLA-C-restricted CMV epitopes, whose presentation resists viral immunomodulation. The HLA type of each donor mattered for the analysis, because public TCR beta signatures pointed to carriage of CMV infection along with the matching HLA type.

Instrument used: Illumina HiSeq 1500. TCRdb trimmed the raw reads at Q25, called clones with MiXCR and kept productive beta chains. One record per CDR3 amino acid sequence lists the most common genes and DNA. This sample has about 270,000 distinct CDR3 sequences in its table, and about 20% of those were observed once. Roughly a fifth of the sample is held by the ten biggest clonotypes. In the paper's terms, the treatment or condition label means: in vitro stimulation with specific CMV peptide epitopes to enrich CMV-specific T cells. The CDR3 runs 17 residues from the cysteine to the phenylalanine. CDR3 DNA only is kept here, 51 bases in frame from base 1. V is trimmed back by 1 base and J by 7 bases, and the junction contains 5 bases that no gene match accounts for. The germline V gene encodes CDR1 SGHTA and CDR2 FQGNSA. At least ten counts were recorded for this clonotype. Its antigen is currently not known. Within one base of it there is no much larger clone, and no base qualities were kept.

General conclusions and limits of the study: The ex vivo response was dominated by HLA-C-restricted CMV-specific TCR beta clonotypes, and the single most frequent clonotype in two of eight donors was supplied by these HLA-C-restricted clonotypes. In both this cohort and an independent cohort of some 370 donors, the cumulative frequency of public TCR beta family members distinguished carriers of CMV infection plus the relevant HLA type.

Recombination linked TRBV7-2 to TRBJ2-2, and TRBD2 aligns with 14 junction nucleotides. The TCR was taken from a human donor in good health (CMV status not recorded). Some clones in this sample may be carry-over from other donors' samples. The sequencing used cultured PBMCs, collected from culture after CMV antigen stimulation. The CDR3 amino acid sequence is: CASSLVGLAGGVGELFF. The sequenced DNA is TGTGCCAGCAGCTTAGTAGGACTAGCGGGGGGAGTCGGGGAGCTGTTTTTT.